This passage covers 21 T cell receptor beta chains from one sample sequenced in a study of shared clonotypes between healthy human individuals. Using immunoSEQ multiplex PCR, the repertoire was profiled, and TCRdb retains in-frame clones only, with some absent. The sample lists 640,000 or so clones; less than 80% were seen once. Sequencing was performed on memory CD4+ T cells sorted from blood. Documented subset: CD45RA-negative fraction. Receptors were obtained from a woman in her 30s in good health.

This chain links TRBV7-2 with TRBJ2-6, with D uncertain. V lost 5 bases, J lost 5 bases, and 13 bases lay in between. The germline V gene encodes CDR1 SGHTA and CDR2 FQGNSA. The CDR3 length is 15 residues. The CDR3 reads CASSPDLVRANVLTF. The CDR3 DNA sequence: TGTGCCAGCAGCCCCGACTTGGTTCGGGCCAACGTCCTGACTTTC.

This rearrangement joins TRBV5-1 to TRBJ1-2, with D possibly being TRBD1 (5 bases). The CDR3 has 12 residues. Trimming cost V 4 bases and J 4 bases, with 8 bases left between them. CDR1 is SGHRS, CDR2 YFSETQ, per germline. CDR3 DNA sequence: TGCGCCAGCAGCGTCGACAGCTATGGCTACACCTTC. This sequence encodes CASSVDSYGYTF.

V gene TRBV6-6 combines with J gene TRBJ2-7, with D uncertain. The length of the CDR3 is 15 residues. CDR1 and CDR2 from the germline V gene are MNHNY and SVGAGI (reference sequence). Deletions cut 5 bases from V and 0 bases from J, with 14 bases between. The CDR3 bases are TGTGCCAGCAGTGTTACGACACTTAGCTCCTACGAGCAGTACTTC. As protein: CASSVTTLSSYEQYF.

This chain links TRBV19 with TRBJ2-7; the D is unclear. In germline, CDR1 is LNHDA, CDR2 SQIVND (reference sequence). This CDR3 is built from 15 residues. Trimming shortened V by 2 bases and J by 2 bases, and 13 bases separated the two germline ends. Written as DNA, the CDR3 is TGTGCCAGTAGTATAAGGGCAACTGAAACCTACGAGCAGTACTTC. Amino acids: CASSIRATETYEQYF.

This clone was seen a single time. The chain combines TRBV6-5 with TRBJ1-1; D might be TRBD1 (5 bases). CDR3 size: 14 residues. Trimming stripped 8 bases from V and 7 bases from J, with 20 bases between. In germline, CDR1 is MNHEY, CDR2 SVGAGI. The chain's CDR3 is CASGPRAGGIEAFF. The CDR3 region has the DNA TGTGCCAGCGGACCCCGGGCGGGGGGGATTGAAGCTTTCTTT.

CDR3 protein: CATSRRVSDEQYF. CDR3 DNA sequence: TGTGCCACCAGCAGAAGGGTGAGCGACGAGCAGTACTTC. This chain uses TRBV15 with TRBJ2-7; no firm D call. Trimming cost V 2 bases and J 5 bases, with 10 bases left between them. Per the germline V gene, CDR1 is LNHNV and CDR2 is YYDKDF (reference sequence). The CDR3 is made up of 13 amino acids.

The chain carries TRBV2 and TRBJ2-2, with 10 nucleotides matching TRBD2. Germline V gene data show CDR1 as SNHLY and CDR2 as FYNNEI. Trimming took 5 bases from V and 3 from J; bases not matched to a gene: 9. This CDR3 contains 17 residues. The CDR3 loop is CASSIVPGLAYTGELFF. In DNA, the CDR3 is TGTGCCAGCAGTATTGTCCCGGGACTAGCGTACACCGGGGAGCTGTTTTTT.

The gene calls are TRBV7-2 and TRBJ2-1, with a tentative D call TRBD2 (5 bases). V was cut by 6 bases and J by 3 bases, with 9 bases left in between. Germline V CDR1 and CDR2: SGHTA, FQGNSA. The CDR3 is made up of 13 amino acids. The CDR3 reads CASRRAYYNEQFF. The CDR3 region has the DNA TGTGCCAGCAGGAGGGCATACTACAATGAGCAGTTCTTC.

This clone was counted a few times. The V call is TRBV14, the J call TRBJ2-5; 7 bases match TRBD2. This CDR3 region has 17 residues. Germline V CDR1 and CDR2: SGHDN, FVKESK. V was clipped by 1 base and J by 5 bases; unmatched bases: 13. CDR3 nucleotide sequence: TGTGCCAGCAGCCAAGGGGCTACTGGCGGGAGTGTGGAGACCCAGTACTTC. It specifies CASSQGATGGSVETQYF.

This clone was seen more than once but under ten times. Other nucleotide sequences in the sample specify the same CDR3. The V call is TRBV19, the J call TRBJ1-1, with D uncertain. Trimming removed 3 bases from V and 1 base from J, with 6 bases in between. The CDR3 has 13 residues. Germline V gives CDR1 LNHDA, CDR2 SQIVND (reference sequence). The CDR3 protein is CASSIRRNTEAFF. The DNA for the CDR3 is TGTGCCAGTAGTATCCGACGGAACACTGAAGCTTTCTTT.

V and J are TRBV7-2 and TRBJ2-2, with a weak D call TRBD2 (6 bases). The CDR3 length is 17 residues. Between the trimmed V and J ends, which lost 1 base and 5 bases, there was a span of 17 bases. Germline V gene sequence: CDR1 SGHTA, CDR2 FQGNSA. CDR3 bases: TGTGCCAGCAGCTTAGTGGAGGGTAGGGGTTGGACCGGGGAGCTGTTTTTT. Its protein product is CASSLVEGRGWTGELFF.

The chain carries TRBV29-1 and TRBJ2-3; D gene unclear. The CDR3 length is 15 residues. Trimming took off 1 base at V and 2 bases at J, with 13 bases between the two ends. Germline-derived CDR1 and CDR2 are SQVTM and ANQGSEA. CDR3 sequence: CSVEVDGRNTDTQYF. The CDR3 nucleotides read TGCAGCGTTGAAGTAGATGGCCGAAACACAGATACGCAGTATTTT.

The genes are TRBV11-2 and TRBJ2-1; D perhaps matches TRBD1 (5 bases). V lost 7 bases to trimming and J lost 8 bases, with 24 bases between them. Germline CDR1 is SGHAT and CDR2 is FQNNGV. The CDR3 runs to 16 residues. In DNA form, the CDR3 reads TGTGCCAGCAAACTAACGGTAGGGGCTTACGAGGATGAGCAGTTCTTC. Translation gives CASKLTVGAYEDEQFF. Full variable domain (outside the CDR3, taken from reference TRBV11-2 and TRBJ2-1): EAGVAQSPRYKIIEKRQSVAFWCNPISGHATLYWYQQILGQGPKLLIQFQNNGVVDDSQLPKDRFSAERLKGVDSTLKIQPAKLEDSAVYLCASKLTVGAYEDEQFFGPGTRLTVL.

The rearrangement uses TRBV7-2 and TRBJ2-7, with a possible D match to TRBD2 (6 bases). The CDR3 sequence is 14 residues long. Germline loops: CDR1 SGHTA, CDR2 FQGNSA. Trimming took off 5 bases at V and 0 bases at J, with 11 bases between the two ends. This chain's CDR3 is CASSRGRSSYEQYF. Written as DNA, the CDR3 is TGTGCCAGCAGCCGGGGGAGAAGCTCCTACGAGCAGTACTTC.

This rearrangement joins TRBV7-2 to TRBJ2-1; 9 nucleotides match TRBD2. CDR1 is SGHTA, CDR2 FQGNSA, per germline. The CDR3 spans 17 residues. Trimming cost V 2 bases and J 0 bases; bases outside gene matches: 5. CDR3 coding DNA: TGTGCCAGCAGCTTATGGAGCGGGGGGCTCTCCTACAATGAGCAGTTCTTC. It encodes CASSLWSGGLSYNEQFF.

This clone was seen a handful of times. The V call is TRBV19, the J call TRBJ1-2; TRBD1 might be the D (5 bases). V gave up 5 bases and J gave up 5 bases, with 15 bases separating them. The CDR3 totals 14 residues. Germline lookup yields CDR1 LNHDA and CDR2 SQIVND (reference sequence). The CDR3 sequence: CASSDSGTWYGYTF. CDR3 nucleotide sequence: TGTGCCAGTAGTGATTCCGGGACTTGGTATGGCTACACCTTC.

The chain uses TRBV6-5 and TRBJ1-1, with TRBD1 matching over 8 bases. Germline V lookup: CDR1 MNHEY, CDR2 SVGAGI. V shed 4 bases and J 1 base; nucleotides not matched to a gene: 2. The CDR3 covers 14 residues. CDR3 nucleotide sequence: TGTGCCAGCAGTTCAGGACAGGGGAACACTGAAGCTTTCTTT. Translation gives CASSSGQGNTEAFF.

The genes are TRBV18 and TRBJ2-2; a possible D gene is TRBD2 (6 bases). The length of the CDR3 is 15 residues. Germline-derived CDR1 and CDR2 are KGHSH and LQKENI. V was shortened by 5 bases and J by 2 bases, with 12 bases between the two germline ends. The CDR3 DNA follows: TGTGCCAGCTCATCGGGACTCGCCAACACCGGGGAGCTGTTTTTT. It is translated as CASSSGLANTGELFF.

As regards this clone: A far larger clone differs by one base, so this is likely a read error. Other DNA sequences of this sample code for an identical CDR3. This chain uses TRBV6-1 with TRBJ2-1, with a possible D match to TRBD2 (6 bases). CDR1 and CDR2 from the germline V gene are MNHNS and SASEGT. This CDR3 has 14 residues. As DNA, the CDR3 is TGTGCCAGCAGGGACTATAGCTCCTACAATGAACAGTTCTTC. It yields the protein CASRDYSSYNEQFF.

In the case of this clone: The sample contains more than one DNA sequence encoding this CDR3. This chain links TRBV5-1 with TRBJ2-1; weak D call: TRBD1 (5 bases). Germline V gene lookup returns CDR1 SGHRS and CDR2 YFSETQ. CDR3 length: 15 residues. V was clipped by 1 base and J by 1 base, with 9 bases between them. CDR3 amino acids: CASSLSSGSYNEQFF. DNA for the CDR3: TGCGCCAGCAGCTTGTCTTCAGGGTCCTACAATGAGCAGTTCTTC.

CDR3 DNA: TGCAGTGCCCCCTCCCTAAATGAGCAGTTCTTC. This encodes CSAPSLNEQFF. V usage is TRBV20-1 and J usage is TRBJ2-1; D gene uncertain. V was pared by 6 bases and J by 7 bases, with 10 bases between. Per the germline V gene, CDR1 is DFQATT and CDR2 is SNEGSKA (reference sequence). The CDR3 is made up of 11 amino acids.